The TCR beta chain under discussion was sequenced for a study of graft-versus-host responses after intestinal transplantation. On the study more broadly: Recipients received multivisceral, liver-intestinal, or isolated intestinal transplants. Study-wide results and caveats: Some GvH clones were seen earlier in gut or blood, suggesting intestinal origin.

The data were produced by immunoSEQ multiplex PCR, yet TCRdb's version contains in-frame clones alone and is incomplete. The sample contains some 11,000 clones, around 83% of which appear only once. Comment on this clone: The antigen remains undetermined.

This clonotype was obtained from a human patient who received an intestinal transplant, so some T cells may come from the graft donor. Sequenced material: PBMCs, taken roughly 130 days after transplant.

The CDR3 loop is CASSFRTVNYGYTF. The CDR3 nucleotides read TGTGCCAGCAGCTTCCGGACAGTTAACTATGGCTACACCTTC. The rearrangement links TRBV5-8 to TRBJ1-2; possible D gene TRBD1, 6 bases. Trimming took off 2 bases at V and 1 base at J, with 9 bases between the two ends. This CDR3 region has 14 residues. Germline lookup yields CDR1 SGHTS and CDR2 YDEGEE.